This TCR beta chain was sequenced during a study of chemoradiotherapy in HPV16-positive cancers. Germline V gene sequence: CDR1 SEHNR, CDR2 FQNEAQ (reference sequence). V gave up 8 bases and J gave up 5 bases; unmatched junction bases: 8. The CDR3 sequence is 15 residues long. Assay used: immunoSEQ multiplex PCR; TCRdb lists only in-frame clones, some missing. This repertoire shows more than 13,000 clones, about 90% found once; its top ten account for about 3.5%. This sample comprised blood, obtained from a patient who underwent chemoradiotherapy. The TCR sequence derives from a human donor with HPV-associated anogenital cancer. This chain uses TRBV7-9 with TRBJ1-4; 10 bases line up with TRBD1. The CDR3 nucleotides read TGTGCCAGCGGCGACAGGGGGCGTCACAATGAAAAACTGTTTTTT. It specifies CASGDRGRHNEKLFF.